Sequencing of this TCR beta chain was carried out in a study of T-cell reconstitution after alpha-beta-depleted transplantation in children. A library of TCRbeta sequences, prepared with unique molecular identifiers, was generated. TCRdb passed the PCR reads through MiXCR, listing each CDR3 protein once. The sample lists about 640,000 distinct CDR3 sequences, 16% occurring once. The germline V gene encodes CDR1 MNHEY and CDR2 SVGAGI. Trimming pared 0 bases from V and 8 bases from J, leaving 19 bases between. The CDR3 covers 17 residues. This clonotype was recorded many times. The sequence was obtained from a human donor who donated a stem cell graft to a child with acute myeloid leukemia. The chain is built from TRBV6-5 and TRBJ2-2, with D perhaps being TRBD1 or TRBD2 (5 bases each). The input for sequencing was PBMCs from the stem cell graft donor, taken from the stem cell graft. As DNA, the CDR3 is TGTGCCAGCAGTTACTCATCACCGGGGCCTGGGGCGGGGGAGCTGTTTTTT. Translated, it gives CASSYSSPGPGAGELFF.